In this sample, the clone carrying this T cell receptor beta chain turned up many times. The antigen remains unidentified. The V and J ends lost 6 bases and 4 bases respectively, with 11 bases between them. This CDR3 is 13 amino acids long. CDR1 is MNHNY, CDR2 SVGAGI, per germline (reference sequence). It was 8 to 10 milliliters of peripheral blood that were drawn from each donor. Isolation of PBMCs gave at least 6 million cells per sample. This record comes from a study of blood T cells in healthy people across ages. Whole-study findings and limits: There were more naive CD4+ cells and higher diversity in long-lived donors than in aged donors.

Using a J-beta primer mix together with a sample-barcoded 5' primer, a second PCR was run for about 7 to 12 cycles. Each cDNA was tagged by a template-switch adaptor containing 12 random nucleotides. Using its own MiXCR run on the 5' RACE reads, TCRdb lists one record per CDR3 protein. The sample carries approximately 1.5 million distinct CDR3 sequences, about 35% recorded once. Material: blood. The clonotype originates from a woman in her 30s in good health. This rearrangement joins TRBV6-6 to TRBJ2-3; TRBD1 is a possible D gene (5 bases). This CDR3 is CASSHRQSDTQYF. Written as DNA, the CDR3 is TGTGCCAGCAGCCACAGACAGTCAGATACGCAGTATTTT.